This TCR beta chain was sequenced for a study of shared clonotypes between healthy human individuals. The assay was immunoSEQ multiplex PCR, and TCRdb's table has in-frame clones only and misses some. The sample has millions of clones; 95% are singletons. The CDR3 sequence is 15 residues long. Germline-derived CDR1 and CDR2 are MNHEY and SVGAGI. Trimming cost V 5 bases and J 0 bases, with 12 bases left between them. The J gene is TRBJ2-3, the V gene TRBV6-5, with D uncertain. The sequence was collected from a man younger than 35 in good health. Sequences were obtained from naive CD4+ T cells sorted from blood. As for subset: CD45RA+ positively selected. The CDR3: CASSQTSGSTDTQYF. In nucleotides, the CDR3 is TGTGCCAGCAGTCAAACCTCAGGCAGCACAGATACGCAGTATTTT.